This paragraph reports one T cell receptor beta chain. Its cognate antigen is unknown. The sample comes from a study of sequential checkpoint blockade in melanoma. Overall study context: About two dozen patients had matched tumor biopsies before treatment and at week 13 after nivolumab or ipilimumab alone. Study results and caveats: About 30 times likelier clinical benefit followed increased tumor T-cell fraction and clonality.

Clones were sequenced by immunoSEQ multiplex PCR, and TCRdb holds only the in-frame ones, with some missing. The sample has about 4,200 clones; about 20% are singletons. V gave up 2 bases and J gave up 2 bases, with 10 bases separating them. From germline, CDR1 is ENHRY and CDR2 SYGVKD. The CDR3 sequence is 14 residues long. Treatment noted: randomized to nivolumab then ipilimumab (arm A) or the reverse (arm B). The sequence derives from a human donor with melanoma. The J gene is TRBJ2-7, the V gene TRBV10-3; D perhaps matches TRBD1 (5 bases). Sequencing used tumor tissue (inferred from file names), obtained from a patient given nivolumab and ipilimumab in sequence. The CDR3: CAISEQGNAYEQYF. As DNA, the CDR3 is TGTGCCATCAGTGAGCAGGGCAACGCCTACGAGCAGTACTTC.